One sample yielded the 5 T cell receptor beta chains listed below, sequenced in a study of OX40 agonist ivuxolimab in advanced cancers. Using immunoSEQ multiplex PCR, the repertoire was profiled, and TCRdb retains in-frame clones only, with some absent. The table records around 46,000 clones, about 88% of them present only once. This sample comprised CD4+ or CD8+ T cells sorted from blood, obtained in a trial of the OX40 agonist ivuxolimab. These receptor sequences come from an adult with an advanced solid tumor such as melanoma, head and neck, liver or kidney cancer.

V usage is TRBV10-3 and J usage is TRBJ1-2, with TRBD1 matching over 8 bases. The CDR3 is 14 residues long. Trimming removed 4 bases from V and 8 bases from J; junction bases left unmatched: 9. CDR1 is ENHRY and CDR2 is SYGVKD in the germline V gene. CDR3 residues: CAISGTRGRRGYTF. CDR3 DNA: TGTGCCATCAGTGGAACCAGGGGGCGACGGGGCTACACCTTC.

The genes are TRBV2 and TRBJ2-5; D may correspond to TRBD1 or TRBD2 (5 bases each). The germline V gene encodes CDR1 SNHLY and CDR2 FYNNEI. The V gene lost 1 base and the J gene lost 5 bases, with 11 bases spanning the gap. The CDR3 length is 14 residues. The CDR3 sequence is CASSEETGAETQYF. In nucleotides, the CDR3 is TGTGCCAGCAGTGAAGAAACCGGGGCCGAGACCCAGTACTTC.

The chain has TRBV4-2 and TRBJ2-5; D possibly uses TRBD1 or TRBD2 (5 bases each). CDR1 and CDR2 from the germline V gene are LGHNA and YNFKEQ. CDR3 length: 14 residues. Trimming cost V 0 bases and J 4 bases, with 9 bases left between them. The CDR3, as DNA: TGTGCCAGCAGCCAAGAGCTGGGGGTAGAGACCCAGTACTTC. As protein: CASSQELGVETQYF.

This chain links TRBV11-1 with TRBJ2-5; 7 bases match TRBD2. The CDR3 sequence is 15 residues long. Germline V CDR1 and CDR2: SGHAT, FQDESV (reference sequence). After removal of 5 bases from V and 2 bases from J, the junction contained 8 bases not matched to a gene. The DNA for the CDR3 is TGTGCCAGCAGCCGTCGGGACTACTCACAAGAGACCCAGTACTTC. The encoded protein is CASSRRDYSQETQYF.

The chain combines TRBV9 with TRBJ2-7; 7 bases are shared with TRBD1. Germline V CDR1 and CDR2: SGDLS, YYNGEE. The J segment lost 1 base and the V segment lost 1 base, leaving 5 bases of the junction unmatched. The CDR3 is made up of 15 amino acids. The CDR3 DNA sequence: TGTGCCAGCAGCGTATCGGGACAGCCGTCCTACGAGCAGTACTTC. Protein product: CASSVSGQPSYEQYF.